The present T cell receptor (beta chain) was sequenced within a study of shared T cell receptors in the human thymus. The CDR3 extends over 15 amino acids. From germline, CDR1 is WSHSY and CDR2 SAAADI. V was clipped by 10 bases and J by 6 bases; unmatched bases: 12. The assay was immunoSEQ multiplex PCR, and TCRdb's table has in-frame clones only and misses some. Here the sample spans 540,000 or so clones, about four fifths being singletons. These data were likewise used in another study, on human thymus T cells.

The TCR comes from a boy younger than two with a congenital heart defect. Sequencing used thymocytes. The chain links TRBV10-2 to TRBJ2-7, with 13 bases aligning to TRBD2. The CDR3 is CATRLAGGVTGEQYF. Here the CDR3 DNA reads TGCGCCACCCGACTAGCGGGAGGAGTGACAGGCGAGCAGTACTTC.